The 29 T cell receptor beta chains in this list originate from one sample, sequenced in a study of OX40 agonist ivuxolimab in advanced cancers. Clones were read by immunoSEQ multiplex PCR, and TCRdb kept only the in-frame ones, dropping some. The sample has 75,000 to 80,000 clones; roughly 80% are singletons. Source: CD4+ or CD8+ T cells sorted from blood, taken in a trial of the OX40 agonist ivuxolimab. These TCRs come from an adult with an advanced solid tumor such as melanoma, head and neck, liver or kidney cancer.

The chain couples TRBV9 to TRBJ2-3, with 7 bases that match TRBD1. CDR3 length: 18 residues. The trim removed 0 bases at V and 3 bases at J, leaving 13 bases unmatched. Germline-derived CDR1 and CDR2 are SGDLS and YYNGEE. CDR3 region: CASSVGPLQGSATDTQYF. CDR3 coding DNA: TGTGCCAGCAGCGTAGGTCCCCTACAGGGGTCTGCGACAGATACGCAGTATTTT.

The chain carries TRBV13 and TRBJ1-1; the match to TRBD1 covers 7 bases. Trimming took 5 bases from V and 0 from J; bases not matched to a gene: 9. CDR1 is PRHDT and CDR2 is FYEKMQ in the germline V gene (reference sequence). The CDR3 totals 16 residues. The CDR3 DNA follows: TGTGCCAGCAGCCCTAACTCGGGACAGATGAACACTGAAGCTTTCTTT. Amino acids: CASSPNSGQMNTEAFF.

The V gene is TRBV5-1, the J gene TRBJ2-3; TRBD2 aligns across 8 bases. The CDR3 loop spans 16 amino acids. CDR1 SGHRS and CDR2 YFSETQ come from the germline V gene. Germline trimming cut 4 bases from V and 0 bases from J; bases unmatched to any gene: 7. The CDR3 coding sequence is TGCGCCAGCAGCAGAGAGACTAGCGTCAGCACAGATACGCAGTATTTT. Translating gives CASSRETSVSTDTQYF.

The chain couples TRBV28 to TRBJ1-5; D might be TRBD1 (5 bases). The germline gives CDR1 MDHEN, CDR2 SYDVKM. This CDR3 is built from 15 residues. The V end lost 6 bases, the J end lost 9 bases, and 21 bases lay between the germline ends. This CDR3 is CASRLAGRAEGPQHF. CDR3 DNA sequence: TGTGCCAGCAGATTGGCAGGCAGGGCGGAGGGGCCCCAGCATTTT.

V and J are TRBV6-6 and TRBJ2-7, with 8 positions matching TRBD1. The CDR3 is 14 amino acids. Germline assignment: CDR1 MNHNY and CDR2 SVGAGI (reference sequence). V was clipped by 5 bases and J by 0 bases; unmatched bases: 3. Written as DNA, the CDR3 is TGTGCCAGCAGTCGACAGGGGAGCTCCTACGAGCAGTACTTC. It yields the protein CASSRQGSSYEQYF.

The V gene is TRBV7-3, the J gene TRBJ2-1; 11 nucleotides line up with TRBD2. V lost 4 bases, J lost 10 bases, and 9 bases stayed unmatched. The CDR3 runs to 15 residues. The germline CDR1 and CDR2 sequences are SGHTA and FQGTGA. CDR3 bases: TGTGCCAGCAGCTGGCTAGCGGGAGGAGAAGGCGAGCAGTTCTTC. This encodes CASSWLAGGEGEQFF.

The chain joins TRBV9 to TRBJ1-1; TRBD1 is a possible D gene (5 bases). The CDR3 totals 15 residues. The V end was cut by 6 bases, the J end by 3 bases, with 18 bases between. Germline values: CDR1 SGDLS, CDR2 YYNGEE. The CDR3 reads CASTSAVEGDTEAFF. The CDR3 coding sequence is TGTGCCAGCACAAGTGCCGTTGAAGGGGACACTGAAGCTTTCTTT.

The table lists this clone with a few counts. The rearrangement links TRBV11-2 to TRBJ2-1, with D perhaps matching TRBD1 or TRBD2 (5 bases each). Looked up from germline, CDR1 is SGHAT and CDR2 is FQNNGV. Trimming cost V 11 bases and J 11 bases, with 16 bases left between them. The CDR3 is made up of 11 amino acids. CDR3 DNA sequence: TGTGCCTGTAAAGACCGGGACCAGCAGTTCTTC. Encoded protein: CACKDRDQQFF.

The chain has TRBV29-1 and TRBJ1-2, with 9 bases aligning to TRBD1. V was clipped by 6 bases and J by 3 bases; unmatched bases: 11. The CDR3 runs to 15 residues. In germline, CDR1 is SQVTM, CDR2 ANQGSEA. The CDR3 DNA reads as TGCAGCGTCCTCACCGGGGGGGACAGGGACTATGGCTACACCTTC. Translation gives CSVLTGGDRDYGYTF.

V and J are TRBV2 and TRBJ1-5; 7 positions match TRBD1. The trim removed 2 bases at V and 5 bases at J, leaving 9 bases unmatched. The germline V gene encodes CDR1 SNHLY and CDR2 FYNNEI. The CDR3 is 16 residues long. The DNA of the CDR3 is TGTGCCAGCAGTGAACGAAGGGGGCAGAGGGATCAGCCCCAGCATTTT. This translates into CASSERRGQRDQPQHF.

The V call is TRBV5-4, the J call TRBJ2-2, with D perhaps TRBD1 (6 bases). V lost 2 bases to trimming and J lost 2 bases, with 16 bases between them. The CDR3 is 17 amino acids. Germline V gene lookup returns CDR1 SGHNT and CDR2 YYREEE (reference sequence). CDR3 sequence (DNA): TGTGCCAGCAGCTTAAAGTCAGGACAGATTAACACCGGGGAGCTGTTTTTT. Amino acid sequence: CASSLKSGQINTGELFF.

The chain links TRBV7-9 to TRBJ1-5; 7 positions agree with TRBD1. The germline V gene has CDR1 SEHNR and CDR2 FQNEAQ (reference sequence). This CDR3 spans 15 amino acids. The junction had 6 bases not matched to a gene; V was cut back by 1 base and J by 6 bases. The CDR3 loop reads CASSLERGLGQPQHF. The CDR3 coding sequence is TGTGCCAGCAGCTTAGAAAGGGGGCTCGGTCAGCCCCAGCATTTT.

This clone was counted only a few times. The V gene is TRBV27, the J gene TRBJ2-5; unclear D gene. The CDR3 loop spans 13 amino acids. V shed 5 bases and J shed 1 base, with 8 bases lying between them. CDR1 and CDR2 (germline): MNHEY, SMNVEV (reference sequence). The CDR3 bases are TGTGCCAGCAGTCAGAGGCTCCAAGAGACCCAGTACTTC. It translates to CASSQRLQETQYF.

The rearrangement uses TRBV4-1 and TRBJ2-3; D call uncertain. There are 15 residues in the CDR3. Germline CDR1 MGHRA, CDR2 YSYEKL. The V end lost 4 bases, the J end lost 5 bases, and 16 bases lay between the germline ends. CDR3 bases: TGCGCCAGCAGCCCAGAGCCCCAGGCTGGAGATACGCAGTATTTT. As protein: CASSPEPQAGDTQYF.

The sample holds a few counts of this clone. The rearrangement uses TRBV4-1 and TRBJ2-2; 11 bases map to TRBD2. The ends lost 4 bases at V and 5 bases at J; junction bases unmatched: 3. CDR1 MGHRA and CDR2 YSYEKL come from the germline V gene. This CDR3 has 15 amino acids. The CDR3 nucleotides read TGCGCCAGCAGCCTCGGACTAGCGGGTACCGGGGAGCTGTTTTTT. It specifies CASSLGLAGTGELFF.

This clone has a handful of counts. The chain carries TRBV30 and TRBJ1-1; unclear D gene. This CDR3 contains 12 residues. Germline V lookup: CDR1 GTSNPN, CDR2 SVGIG (reference sequence). Trimming stripped 3 bases from V and 4 bases from J, with 9 bases between. The CDR3 protein is CAWRIYLTEAFF. The CDR3, as DNA: TGTGCCTGGAGGATCTATCTCACTGAAGCTTTCTTT.

The chain couples TRBV18 to TRBJ2-3, with TRBD2 identical over 9 bases. CDR1 is KGHSH and CDR2 is LQKENI in the germline V gene. The CDR3 covers 15 residues. J lost 4 bases, V lost 4 bases, and 6 bases had no gene match. In nucleotides, the CDR3 is TGTGCCAGCTCACGGGGACTAGCCGGGCCAGATACGCAGTATTTT. It yields the protein CASSRGLAGPDTQYF.

Note on this clone: Within the sample, other DNA sequences also encode this same CDR3. The chain is built from TRBV6-1 and TRBJ1-2; no reliable D call. The CDR3 extends over 11 amino acids. Germline V gene sequence: CDR1 MNHNS, CDR2 SASEGT. V lost 1 base, J lost 4 bases, and 1 base lay in between. In nucleotides, the CDR3 is TGTGCCAGCAGTGAAGGCTATGGCTACACCTTC. Translated, it gives CASSEGYGYTF.

The chain uses TRBV4-2 and TRBJ2-2, with D possibly being TRBD1 or TRBD2 (6 bases each). The V gene's germline CDR1 is LGHNA and CDR2 YNFKEQ. There are 16 residues in the CDR3. Trimming shortened V by 0 bases and J by 5 bases, and 13 bases separated the two germline ends. The CDR3 loop is CASSQDNGGGTGELFF. For the CDR3, the DNA is TGTGCCAGCAGCCAAGATAATGGAGGGGGTACCGGGGAGCTGTTTTTT.

The chain is built from TRBV7-8 and TRBJ1-5; tentative D call: TRBD1 (5 bases). CDR1 is SGHVS and CDR2 is FQNEAQ in the germline V gene. The CDR3 has 17 residues. Trimming stripped 5 bases from V and 2 bases from J, with 19 bases between. Written as DNA, the CDR3 is TGTGCCAGCAGCGAGGGACGGATCTTACGGGGCAATCAGCCCCAGCATTTT. Translation: CASSEGRILRGNQPQHF.

The V gene is TRBV10-3, the J gene TRBJ1-3; D call uncertain. This CDR3 spans 13 amino acids. Germline values: CDR1 ENHRY, CDR2 SYGVKD. Between the trimmed V and J ends, which lost 10 bases and 0 bases, there was a span of 10 bases. The CDR3 loop reads CASQATSGNTIYF. The CDR3, as DNA: TGTGCCAGCCAAGCAACCTCTGGAAACACCATATATTTT.

This chain connects TRBV5-1 to TRBJ1-1; 7 bases map to TRBD1. The V gene's germline CDR1 is SGHRS and CDR2 YFSETQ. The ends lost 4 bases at V and 4 bases at J; junction bases unmatched: 10. The CDR3 spans 15 residues. The chain's CDR3 is CASSVTGDGATEAFF. The CDR3 nucleotides read TGCGCCAGCAGCGTCACAGGGGACGGGGCCACTGAAGCTTTCTTT.

This clone showed up just a few times. This rearrangement joins TRBV9 to TRBJ1-1; no clear D gene. V dropped 0 bases and J dropped 4 bases, with 7 bases sitting between them. The CDR3 extends over 13 amino acids. Germline-derived CDR1 and CDR2 are SGDLS and YYNGEE. The CDR3 sequence is CASSVVLGTEAFF. CDR3 coding DNA: TGTGCCAGCAGCGTAGTTCTAGGCACTGAAGCTTTCTTT. Based on the CDR3 plus reference TRBV9 and TRBJ1-1, the full variable domain is DSGVTQTPKHLITATGQRVTLRCSPRSGDLSVYWYQQSLDQGLQFLIQYYNGEERAKGNILERFSAQQFPDLHSELNLSSLELGDSALYFCASSVVLGTEAFFGQGTRLTVV.

The rearrangement uses TRBV19 and TRBJ2-3, with 8 bases matching TRBD2. J was trimmed by 2 bases and V by 10 bases; bases with no gene match: 8. The CDR3 totals 14 residues. Germline lookup yields CDR1 LNHDA and CDR2 SQIVND (reference sequence). In DNA form, the CDR3 reads TGTGCCACCGGGAGGGACACGTTCACAGATACGCAGTATTTT. Its translation: CATGRDTFTDTQYF.

This chain joins TRBV11-3 and TRBJ1-1; the match to TRBD1 covers 9 bases. The V gene's germline CDR1 is SGHNT and CDR2 YENEEA. This CDR3 is 15 amino acids long. V lost 1 base and J lost 6; bases outside the gene matches: 6. In DNA form, the CDR3 reads TGTGCCAGCAGCTTAGCAGGACAGGGGATAGCTGAAGCTTTCTTT. It yields the protein CASSLAGQGIAEAFF.

CDR3 region: CASSPSPVEGGTQYF. The CDR3 nucleotides are TGCGCCAGCAGCCCTTCTCCGGTTGAGGGTGGGACCCAGTACTTC. The chain is built from TRBV5-1 and TRBJ2-5; possible D gene TRBD2, 5 bases. The germline V and J ends were trimmed by 4 bases and 7 bases, with 20 bases remaining between them. Germline V gives CDR1 SGHRS, CDR2 YFSETQ. The CDR3 runs 15 residues.

The chain uses TRBV7-6 and TRBJ1-1; unclear D gene. Germline-derived CDR1 and CDR2 are SGHVS and FNYEAQ. The CDR3 runs to 12 residues. The V end was cut by 4 bases, the J end by 8 bases, with 11 bases between. The CDR3 DNA is TGTGCCAGCAGCTCGAACGCGAACGAAGCTTTCTTT. Amino acid sequence: CASSSNANEAFF. The entire variable domain, with the rest obtained from reference TRBV7-6 and TRBJ1-1, is as follows: GAGVSQSPRYKVTKRGQDVALRCDPISGHVSLYWYRQALGQGPEFLTYFNYEAQQDKSGLPNDRFSAERPEGSISTLTIQRTEQRDSAMYRCASSSNANEAFFGQGTRLTVV.

This rearrangement joins TRBV10-3 to TRBJ1-2; 8 nucleotides match TRBD1. The trim removed 0 bases at V and 0 bases at J, leaving 6 bases unmatched. Per the germline V gene, CDR1 is ENHRY and CDR2 is SYGVKD. This CDR3 has 17 amino acids. CDR3 DNA sequence: TGTGCCATCAGTGAGTCCCTCAGGGGGCGGTCTAACTATGGCTACACCTTC. Translated: CAISESLRGRSNYGYTF.

V and J are TRBV9 and TRBJ1-5; no reliable D call. The CDR3 runs to 14 residues. CDR1 SGDLS and CDR2 YYNGEE come from the germline V gene. V shed 4 bases and J shed 3 bases, with 11 bases lying between them. For the CDR3, the DNA is TGTGCCAGCAGCCTCGACGGAGTCAATCAGCCCCAGCATTTT. Translated, it gives CASSLDGVNQPQHF.